The 27 T cell receptor beta chains given below trace back to one sample, sequenced in a study of CD8+CD57+ T cells in acquired aplastic anemia. Genomic DNA templated the TCR beta VDJ and CDR3 profiling. MiXCR, applied by TCRdb to the reads, yields one record per CDR3 protein. This table holds 250,000 to 300,000 distinct CDR3 sequences, roughly half found once. Sequenced input: sorted CD4+, CD8+, or CD8+CD57+ T cells (not recorded which) from PBMCs. The receptor set was obtained from a human donor with severe aplastic anemia or a healthy control (not recorded which).

The chain employs TRBV20-1 and TRBJ2-5; D gene unclear. The length of the CDR3 is 15 residues. Germline assignment: CDR1 DFQATT and CDR2 SNEGSKA (reference sequence). Trimming pared 0 bases from V and 5 bases from J, leaving 16 bases between. The CDR3 nucleotides read TGCAGTGCTAGAGATCTCAAGGGCGCTGGTGAGACCCAGTACTTC. Translation gives CSARDLKGAGETQYF.

With respect to this clonotype: The junction differs from germline at one of its ends, possibly a read error. The CDR3 region is CASSLIGAGNIQYF. Written as DNA, the CDR3 is TGTGCCAGCAGTTTAATAGGGGCGGGAAACATTCAGTACTTC. The chain is built from TRBV7-3 and TRBJ2-4; D may correspond to TRBD1 or TRBD2 (5 bases each). Germline loops: CDR1 SGHTA, CDR2 FQGTGA. The CDR3 runs 14 residues.

The chain couples TRBV10-3 to TRBJ1-1, with D perhaps TRBD1 (5 bases). Germline values: CDR1 ENHRY, CDR2 SYGVKD. The CDR3 loop spans 15 amino acids. Trimming removed 2 bases at V and 1 base at J, with 11 bases between. CDR3 DNA sequence: TGTGCCATCAGTGAGGCCGGAACAGGGAACACTGAAGCTTTCTTT. Amino acids: CAISEAGTGNTEAFF.

The chain recombines TRBV2 with TRBJ1-1; D gene ambiguous. This CDR3 contains 12 residues. Trimming removed 7 bases from V and 6 bases from J, with 12 bases in between. Germline V gene sequence: CDR1 SNHLY, CDR2 FYNNEI. As DNA, the CDR3 is TGTGCCAGCAATGATAGGTTCTCTGAAGCTTTCTTT. This gives the protein CASNDRFSEAFF.

Remarks on this clonotype: The DNA is omitted, as the CDR3 cannot be located on it reliably, and the CDR3 follows TCRdb's listing. The V call is TRBV29-1, the J call TRBJ2-7; the table's D call TRBD2 went unverified against the DNA. The CDR3 is 12 residues long, counting both termini. Germline CDR1 and CDR2: SQVTM and ANQGSEA. CDR3 protein: CSVGSGSGTEYF.

The DNA for the CDR3 is TGTGCCAGTAGTAGCATGGTGAATTCACCCCTCCACTTT. Its protein is CASSSMVNSPLHF. The chain uses TRBV19 and TRBJ1-6, with D unresolved. CDR3 length equals 13 residues. V was shortened by 4 bases and J by 7 bases, with 8 bases between the two germline ends. Germline V gene data show CDR1 as LNHDA and CDR2 as SQIVND (reference sequence).

J is TRBJ2-3 and V is TRBV20-1; 12 bases match TRBD2. Germline-derived CDR1 and CDR2 are DFQATT and SNEGSKA (reference sequence). The CDR3 contains 15 residues. The junction had 2 bases not matched to a gene; V was cut back by 0 bases and J by 4 bases. The CDR3 sequence: CSARDSSGGADTQYF. CDR3 sequence (DNA): TGCAGTGCTAGAGATTCTAGCGGGGGGGCAGATACGCAGTATTTT.

This clonotype was seen once. The V call is TRBV20-1, the J call TRBJ2-2; D gene ambiguous. The CDR3 length is 15 residues. Trimming removed 6 bases at V and 6 bases at J, with 20 bases between. Germline V gene lookup returns CDR1 DFQATT and CDR2 SNEGSKA (reference sequence). The CDR3 coding sequence is TGCAGTGCCCAAATGGCCCCTTCCCCTTCCGGGGAGCTGTTTTTT. Protein: CSAQMAPSPSGELFF.

This sequence joins TRBV2 and TRBJ2-1, with D perhaps TRBD1 (6 bases). CDR1 is SNHLY and CDR2 is FYNNEI in the germline V gene. V dropped 6 bases and J dropped 10 bases, with 13 bases sitting between them. The CDR3 runs 12 residues. The CDR3 is CASRNTGTEQFF. The CDR3 DNA reads TGTGCCAGCAGGAATACAGGGACGGAGCAGTTCTTC.

This clonotype was seen repeatedly, ten times or more. As DNA, the CDR3 is TGTGCCAGCAGTTCGGACTATAGCAATCAGCCCCAGCATTTT. As protein: CASSSDYSNQPQHF. V gene TRBV12-3 or TRBV12-4 combines with J gene TRBJ1-5; D gene uncertain. V lost 4 bases to trimming and J lost 0 bases, with 7 bases between them. The CDR3 loop spans 14 amino acids.

This clonotype was observed many times. The J gene is TRBJ2-3, the V gene TRBV20-1, with D possibly TRBD2 on 6 matching bases. The CDR3 is 12 residues long. Germline CDR1 and CDR2: DFQATT and SNEGSKA (reference sequence). V was pared by 5 bases and J by 4 bases, with 10 bases between. The DNA of the CDR3 is TGCAGTGCTTTGACTAGAGCAGATACGCAGTATTTT. It encodes CSALTRADTQYF.

The chain is built from TRBV2 and TRBJ1-2; 7 positions match TRBD1. CDR1 is SNHLY, CDR2 FYNNEI, per germline. Unmatched junction bases numbered 5, after V lost 7 bases and J lost 3 bases. CDR3 length equals 13 residues. DNA for the CDR3: TGTGCCAGCAACCCGGGACAGCACTATGGCTACACCTTC. Translation: CASNPGQHYGYTF.

This chain links TRBV7-2 with TRBJ2-5, with TRBD1 matching 7 bases. V lost 3 bases and J lost 5; bases outside the gene matches: 6. The CDR3 is 14 amino acids. Germline V gene data show CDR1 as SGHTA and CDR2 as FQGNSA. The CDR3 loop is CASSFNRGEETQYF. In nucleotides, the CDR3 is TGTGCCAGCAGCTTTAACAGGGGCGAGGAGACCCAGTACTTC. Filled out from reference TRBV7-2 and TRBJ2-5, the complete variable domain reads GAGVSQSPSNKVTEKGKDVELRCDPISGHTALYWYRQSLGQGLEFLIYFQGNSAPDKSGLPSDRFSAERTGGSVSTLTIQRTQQEDSAVYLCASSFNRGEETQYFGPGTRLLVL.

This clonotype has a handful of counts. This clone may be a read error of a much larger clone one base away. The chain couples TRBV2 to TRBJ1-2, with 7 bases aligning to TRBD1. This CDR3 comprises 13 residues. CDR1 and CDR2 (germline): SNHLY, FYNNEI. CDR3 in amino acids: CASSETGLYGYAF. CDR3 DNA sequence: TGTGCCAGCAGTGAGACAGGGCTCTATGGCTACGCCTTC.

About this clonotype itself: A much larger clone differs by one base, so this may be a read error. This chain uses TRBV12-5 with TRBJ2-1, with TRBD2 matching over 7 bases. The CDR3 is made up of 17 amino acids. CDR1 and CDR2 from the germline V gene are LGHNT and FRNRAP. The CDR3: CVSGYWLGGGGYNEQFF. The CDR3 DNA sequence: TGTGTTAGTGGTTATTGGCTTGGGGGGGGTGGATACAATGAGCAGTTCTTC.

The J gene is TRBJ2-3, the V gene TRBV20-1, with 8 nucleotides matching TRBD2. CDR3 size: 14 residues. V lost 5 bases to trimming and J lost 4 bases; unmatched junction nucleotides: 8. Looked up from germline, CDR1 is DFQATT and CDR2 is SNEGSKA (reference sequence). CDR3 amino acids: CSASGLDFPDTQYF. The CDR3 DNA follows: TGCAGTGCTTCGGGACTAGACTTCCCAGATACGCAGTATTTT.

The chain links TRBV5-5 to TRBJ2-7; maybe TRBD2 (5 bases). With 4 bases removed from V and 3 bases from J, the gap between germline ends came to 14 bases. The CDR3 covers 14 residues. Germline assignment: CDR1 SGHKS and CDR2 YYEKEE (reference sequence). CDR3 sequence (DNA): TGTGCCAGCAGCGTAACTAGTTTGAGCTACGAGCAGTACTTC. The encoded protein is CASSVTSLSYEQYF. Together with reference TRBV5-5 and TRBJ2-7, the CDR3 gives the full variable domain: DAGVTQSPTHLIKTRGQQVTLRCSPISGHKSVSWYQQVLGQGPQFIFQYYEKEERGRGNFPDRFSARQFPNYSSELNVNALLLGDSALYLCASSVTSLSYEQYFGPGTRLTVT.

At least ten counts were recorded for this clonotype. The chain employs TRBV19 and TRBJ1-5; 11 bases fit TRBD1. This CDR3 is 17 amino acids long. Germline CDR1 LNHDA, CDR2 SQIVND (reference sequence). After removal of 5 bases from V and 2 bases from J, the junction contained 8 bases not matched to a gene. The CDR3 coding sequence is TGTGCCAGTAGTCCCCGGACAGGGGGCCTCGGCAATCAGCCCCAGCATTTT. This sequence encodes CASSPRTGGLGNQPQHF.

With regard to this clonotype: Sequence at one end of the junction differs from germline and may be a read error. This rearrangement joins TRBV5-1 to TRBJ2-5, with a tentative D call TRBD2 (6 bases). Per germline, CDR1 SGHRS and CDR2 YFSETQ. The CDR3 runs to 15 residues. This chain's CDR3 is CAGSLGLTSRETQYF. CDR3 DNA: TGTGCCGGCAGCTTAGGCCTTACTAGCCGAGAGACCCAGTACTTC.

This clonotype was recorded many times. The rearrangement joins TRBV5-8 to TRBJ1-1; D is possibly TRBD1 (5 bases). V dropped 0 bases and J dropped 0 bases, with 6 bases sitting between them. The CDR3 has 14 amino acids. The V gene's germline CDR1 is SGHTS and CDR2 YDEGEE. The CDR3: CASSLEGMNTEAFF. The CDR3 DNA reads as TGTGCCAGCAGCTTGGAGGGGATGAACACTGAAGCTTTCTTT.

This clonotype was detected many times. The rearrangement uses TRBV5-8 and TRBJ2-1; 9 nucleotides align to TRBD1. The CDR3 has 16 residues. The germline gives CDR1 SGHTS, CDR2 YDEGEE. J lost 0 bases, V lost 4 bases, and 5 bases had no gene match. Here the CDR3 reads CASSPKQGASYNEQFF. The DNA of the CDR3 is TGTGCCAGCAGCCCAAAACAGGGGGCCTCCTACAATGAGCAGTTCTTC.

Remarks on this clonotype: At one boundary the junction diverges from the germline segment, which might be a read error. The V call is TRBV29-1, the J call TRBJ1-1; TRBD1 agrees at 9 bases. The CDR3 has 13 residues. CDR1 and CDR2 (germline): SQVTM, ANQGSEA. The CDR3 here is CSALDRGNTEALF. For the CDR3, the DNA is TGCAGCGCACTCGACAGGGGGAACACTGAAGCTCTCTTT. Variable domain in full (rest from reference TRBV29-1 and TRBJ1-1): SAVISQKPSRDICQRGTSLTIQCQVDSQVTMMFWYRQQPGQSLTLIATANQGSEATYESGFVIDKFPISRPNLTFSTLTVSNMSPEDSSIYLCSALDRGNTEALFGQGTRLTVV.

The table lists this clonotype with many counts. The chain is built from TRBV7-3 and TRBJ2-5; D not resolved. CDR3 length: 13 amino acids. V was pared by 2 bases and J by 0 bases, with 4 bases between. CDR1 SGHTA and CDR2 FQGTGA come from the germline V gene. The CDR3 coding sequence is TGTGCCAGCAGCTTATACAACCAAGAGACCCAGTACTTC. This codes for CASSLYNQETQYF. The full variable domain, its missing parts supplied by reference TRBV7-3 and TRBJ2-5, is GAGVSQTPSNKVTEKGKYVELRCDPISGHTALYWYRQSLGQGPEFLIYFQGTGAADDSGLPNDRFFAVRPEGSVSTLKIQRTERGDSAVYLCASSLYNQETQYFGPGTRLLVL.

V is TRBV12-3 or TRBV12-4 and J is TRBJ2-3; TRBD2 matches 7 bases. With 5 bases clipped from V and 6 bases from J, the junction kept 5 bases outside the gene matches. CDR3 length: 13 amino acids. Written as DNA, the CDR3 is TGTGCCAGCAGTGAGCGGGGATGGGATACGCAGTATTTT. This gives the protein CASSERGWDTQYF.

This clonotype was observed once. V gene TRBV2 combines with J gene TRBJ1-2; D is unresolved. Germline CDR1 and CDR2: SNHLY and FYNNEI. V was trimmed by 4 bases and J by 0 bases, leaving 24 bases between them. The CDR3 totals 19 residues. The CDR3 DNA reads TGTGCCAGCAGTGCCTTCCGTGGAGGTGGACCCCTAGCTAACTATGGCTACACCTTC. Translated, it gives CASSAFRGGGPLANYGYTF.

This clonotype was observed many times. V gene TRBV11-3 combines with J gene TRBJ2-2, with D uncertain. In germline, CDR1 is SGHNT, CDR2 YENEEA. Trimming shortened V by 2 bases and J by 6 bases, and 7 bases separated the two germline ends. The CDR3 is made up of 13 amino acids. CDR3 loop: CASSLSRPGELFF. The CDR3 bases are TGTGCCAGCAGCTTATCACGACCCGGGGAGCTGTTTTTT.

This rearrangement joins TRBV7-9 to TRBJ2-1; possibly TRBD1 for D (6 bases). The length of the CDR3 is 17 residues. V was clipped by 2 bases and J by 2 bases, with 16 bases between them. Germline CDR1 and CDR2: SEHNR and FQNEAQ (reference sequence). The CDR3 coding sequence is TGTGCCAGCAGCTTATGGGGGCAGGGGAAAACCTACAATGAGCAGTTCTTC. It translates to CASSLWGQGKTYNEQFF.